The 13 T cell receptor beta chains below all came from one sample that was sequenced in a study of T cell repertoires in cytomegalovirus infection (dated by TCRdb to the late 2010s). The instrument given in TCRdb is Illumina HiSeq 1500. TCRdb ran its own pipeline on the public reads, namely fastp trimming at Q25 and MiXCR clone calling, and kept in-frame beta chains. Each CDR3 protein gets just one entry, which takes the most common genes and DNA from the rows behind it. Counted in this sample were 650,000 to 850,000 distinct CDR3 sequences; 25% to 30% of them appeared once. The ten largest account for 13% of the sample. The antigens of these receptors remain unknown. What this sample's treatment or condition label stands for: in vitro stimulation with specific CMV peptide epitopes to enrich CMV-specific T cells. Sequenced here: cultured CD8+ T cells from PBMCs, sampled from culture after CMV antigen stimulation. The receptors stem from a human donor in good health (CMV status not recorded). Some clones in this sample may be carry-over from other donors' samples.

A few counts support this clonotype. V gene TRBV7-4 combines with J gene TRBJ2-3, with TRBD2 as a possible D gene (6 bases). The CDR3 length is 13 residues. The ends were cut back, 11 bases at V and 0 bases at J, with 12 bases in the middle. Germline V gene lookup returns CDR1 SGHVT and CDR2 SQSDAQ. The DNA for the CDR3 is TGTGCCTTCCCGGGACTTAGCACAGATACGCAGTATTTT. Its translation: CAFPGLSTDTQYF.

The chain couples TRBV11-2 to TRBJ1-1; D is unclear. V was shortened by 0 bases and J by 2 bases, with 13 bases between the two germline ends. The germline gives CDR1 SGHAT, CDR2 FQNNGV. The CDR3 extends over 16 amino acids. The CDR3: CASSLEPWQTNTEAFF. CDR3 in DNA: TGTGCCAGCAGCTTAGAGCCGTGGCAGACCAACACTGAAGCTTTCTTT.

V gene TRBV24-1 combines with J gene TRBJ2-7, with D tentatively TRBD2 (5 bases). Germline V lookup: CDR1 KGHDR, CDR2 SFDVKD. V shed 2 bases and J shed 2 bases, with 12 bases lying between them. The CDR3 is made up of 15 amino acids. Here the CDR3 reads CATSDSGIFPYEQYV. The CDR3, as DNA: TGTGCCACCAGTGATTCCGGGATTTTTCCCTACGAGCAGTACGTC.

The table lists this clonotype with many counts. The chain combines TRBV7-3 with TRBJ2-3, with 8 positions matching TRBD2. J lost 0 bases, V lost 5 bases, and 4 bases had no gene match. CDR1 and CDR2 (germline): SGHTA, FQGTGA. The CDR3 sequence is 15 residues long. This CDR3 reads CASSTSGSSTDTQYF. Written as DNA, the CDR3 is TGTGCCAGCAGCACTAGCGGCTCTAGCACAGATACGCAGTATTTT.

This clonotype was seen a handful of times. This chain joins TRBV6-1 and TRBJ1-6, with 8 nucleotides matching TRBD1. CDR1 and CDR2 from the germline V gene are MNHNS and SASEGT. The CDR3 has 14 residues. With V trimmed by 3 bases and J by 7 bases, 2 bases remained unmatched. The CDR3 protein is CASSDGQGNSPLHF. DNA of the CDR3: TGTGCCAGCAGTGATGGACAGGGAAATTCACCCCTCCACTTT.

This clonotype was observed a few times. Written as DNA, the CDR3 is TGTGCCAGCGGGACAGCGCTCTCGGGCTACACCTTC. Translating gives CASGTALSGYTF. This rearrangement joins TRBV6-6 to TRBJ1-2; TRBD1 matches 7 bases. CDR3 size: 12 residues. V was pared by 8 bases and J by 8 bases, with 8 bases of the junction left unmatched. Per germline, CDR1 MNHNY and CDR2 SVGAGI (reference sequence).

This clonotype was observed at least ten times. V and J are TRBV7-8 and TRBJ2-3, with 10 bases identical to TRBD2. V shed 7 bases and J 7 bases; nucleotides not matched to a gene: 14. The germline V gene has CDR1 SGHVS and CDR2 FQNEAQ. CDR3 length: 16 amino acids. CDR3 region: CASKPSSGGGWYTQYF. CDR3 bases: TGTGCCAGCAAACCCTCGAGCGGGGGGGGCTGGTATACGCAGTATTTT.

This clonotype has only a few counts. The chain carries TRBV6-1 and TRBJ1-1; 7 nucleotides align to TRBD1. Per the germline V gene, CDR1 is MNHNS and CDR2 is SASEGT. The CDR3 spans 14 residues. Germline trimming cut 6 bases from V and 10 bases from J; bases unmatched to any gene: 14. The CDR3 nucleotides read TGTGCCAGCAGCCAGGACAGGAGACTTGAGGGAGCTTTCTTT. Amino acid sequence: CASSQDRRLEGAFF.

This clonotype turned up a few times. The gene calls are TRBV6-6 and TRBJ1-4, with a possible D match to TRBD1 (6 bases). This CDR3 has 12 residues. The V end was cut by 11 bases, the J end by 8 bases, with 15 bases between. Germline lookup yields CDR1 MNHNY and CDR2 SVGAGI (reference sequence). CDR3 bases: TGTGCCGGGGGGGCAGGGGACGAAAAACTGTTTTTT. Translating it yields CAGGAGDEKLFF.

The table lists this clonotype with a few counts. This rearrangement joins TRBV7-9 to TRBJ2-5; 11 bases map to TRBD2. The V and J ends lost 5 bases and 4 bases, in that order; junction bases with no gene match: 9. CDR1 is SEHNR, CDR2 FQNEAQ, per germline (reference sequence). This CDR3 is built from 16 residues. CDR3 coding DNA: TGTGCCAGCAGCCTAACTAGCGGGGGACCGGGAGAGACCCAGTACTTC. It is translated as CASSLTSGGPGETQYF.

The sample holds many counts of this clonotype. The J gene is TRBJ2-3, the V gene TRBV7-6; D might be TRBD1 or TRBD2, each matching 6 bases. Germline CDR1 SGHVS, CDR2 FNYEAQ. V gave up 1 base and J gave up 2 bases, with 16 bases separating them. This CDR3 comprises 17 residues. CDR3 region: CASSLDRPGAYTDTQYF. The CDR3 bases are TGTGCCAGCAGCTTAGACCGCCCGGGGGCGTACACAGATACGCAGTATTTT. Using reference TRBV7-6 and TRBJ2-3 for the parts outside the CDR3, the full variable domain is GAGVSQSPRYKVTKRGQDVALRCDPISGHVSLYWYRQALGQGPEFLTYFNYEAQQDKSGLPNDRFSAERPEGSISTLTIQRTEQRDSAMYRCASSLDRPGAYTDTQYFGPGTRLTVL.

For the CDR3, the DNA is TGTGCCAGCAGCTTACATAGCGGAACCTACAATGAGCAGTTCTTC. Translating gives CASSLHSGTYNEQFF. The chain combines TRBV7-6 with TRBJ2-1, with D tentatively TRBD2 (6 bases). This CDR3 comprises 15 residues. The V end lost 2 bases, the J end lost 2 bases, and 10 bases lay between the germline ends. Germline lookup yields CDR1 SGHVS and CDR2 FNYEAQ.

This clonotype is a singleton in its sample. The chain is built from TRBV9 and TRBJ1-2; TRBD1 is a possible D gene (6 bases). This CDR3 has 16 residues. V lost 3 bases to trimming and J lost 4 bases, with 19 bases between them. Germline lookup yields CDR1 SGDLS and CDR2 YYNGEE. The CDR3 loop is CASSGTGKDSPYGYTF. The DNA for the CDR3 is TGTGCCAGCAGCGGTACAGGGAAGGATTCCCCCTATGGCTACACCTTC.